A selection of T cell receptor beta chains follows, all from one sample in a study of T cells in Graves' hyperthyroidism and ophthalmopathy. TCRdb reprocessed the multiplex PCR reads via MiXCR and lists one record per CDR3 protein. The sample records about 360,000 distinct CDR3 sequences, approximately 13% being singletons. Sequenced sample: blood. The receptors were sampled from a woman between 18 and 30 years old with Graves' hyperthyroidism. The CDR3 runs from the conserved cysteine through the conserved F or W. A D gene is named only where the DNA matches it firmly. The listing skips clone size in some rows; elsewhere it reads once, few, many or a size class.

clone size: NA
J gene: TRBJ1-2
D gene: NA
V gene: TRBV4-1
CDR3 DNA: TGCGCCAGTGCGGCACAGGGTAACTATGGCTACACCTTC
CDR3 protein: CASAAQGNYGYTF

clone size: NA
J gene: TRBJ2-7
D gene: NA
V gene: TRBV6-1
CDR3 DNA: TGTGCCAGCTCAACGGAAGGGGTGGTCTCCTACGAGCAGTACTTC
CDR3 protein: CASSTEGVVSYEQYF

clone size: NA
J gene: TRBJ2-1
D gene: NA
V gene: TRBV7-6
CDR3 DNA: TGTGCCAGCAGCCCCCTCCCCAGCTCCTACAATGAGCAGTTCTTC
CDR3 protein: CASSPLPSSYNEQFF

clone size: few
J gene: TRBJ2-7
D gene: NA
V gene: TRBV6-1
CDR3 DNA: TGTGCCAGCAGTGACTATTCCTACGAGCAGTACTTC
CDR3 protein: CASSDYSYEQYF

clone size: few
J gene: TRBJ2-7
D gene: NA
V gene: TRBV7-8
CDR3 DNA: TGTGCCAGCAGCTTGTGGCTTTACGAGCAGTACTTC
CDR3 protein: CASSLWLYEQYF

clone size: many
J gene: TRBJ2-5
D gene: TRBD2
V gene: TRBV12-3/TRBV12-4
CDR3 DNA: TGTGCCAGCAGTTCTAGTCCGACTAGCGGGCAGACCCAGTACTTC
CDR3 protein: CASSSSPTSGQTQYF

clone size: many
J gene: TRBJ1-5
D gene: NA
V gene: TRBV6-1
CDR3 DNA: TGTGCCAGCAGTGAAGGGGGAGCATGGCCCCAGCATTTT
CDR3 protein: CASSEGGAWPQHF

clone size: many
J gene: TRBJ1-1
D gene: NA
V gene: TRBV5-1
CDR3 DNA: TGCGCCAGCAGCAATGGCGGGGGAGGCACTGAAGCTTTCTTT
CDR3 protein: CASSNGGGGTEAFF

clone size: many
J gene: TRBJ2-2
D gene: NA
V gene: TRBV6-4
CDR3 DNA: TGTGCCAGCAGTCTCATCGGATGGAACGGGGAGCTGTTTTTT
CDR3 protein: CASSLIGWNGELFF

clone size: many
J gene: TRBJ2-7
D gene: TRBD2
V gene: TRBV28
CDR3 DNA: TGTGCCAGCAGTTTAGGGGGACTATTTGATGACGAGCAGTACTTC
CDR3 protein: CASSLGGLFDDEQYF

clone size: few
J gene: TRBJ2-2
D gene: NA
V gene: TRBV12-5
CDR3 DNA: TGTGCTAGTGGTTTGGTACTAAGGGGTACCGGGGAGCTGTTTTTT
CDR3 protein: CASGLVLRGTGELFF

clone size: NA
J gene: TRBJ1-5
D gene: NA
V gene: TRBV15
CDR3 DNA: TGTGCCACCAGCAGCCACAGGGAGGCCCAGCATTTT
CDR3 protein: CATSSHREAQHF

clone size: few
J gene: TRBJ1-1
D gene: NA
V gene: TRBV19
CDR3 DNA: TGTGCCAGTAGTATAGCCGGGGGACCCAGTGAAGCTTTCTTT
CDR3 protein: CASSIAGGPSEAFF

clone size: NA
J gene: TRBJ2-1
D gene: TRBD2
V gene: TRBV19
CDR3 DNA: TGTGCCAGTAGTATCGGTGCTAGCGGGGGTTACAATGAGCAGTTCTTC
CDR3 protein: CASSIGASGGYNEQFF

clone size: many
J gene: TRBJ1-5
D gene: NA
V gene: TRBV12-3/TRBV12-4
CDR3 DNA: TGTGCCAGCAGCCCCGAGGGTTATAGCAATCAGCCCCAGCATTTT
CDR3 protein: CASSPEGYSNQPQHF

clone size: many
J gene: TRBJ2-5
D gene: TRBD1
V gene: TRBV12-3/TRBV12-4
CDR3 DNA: TGTGCCAGCAGTTCCGGGACAGGGGACCAAGAGACCCAGTACTTC
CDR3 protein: CASSSGTGDQETQYF

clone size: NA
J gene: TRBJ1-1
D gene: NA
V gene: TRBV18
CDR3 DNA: TGTGCCAGCTCACCAGACAGGTTCAGGAGCACTGAAGCTTTCTTT
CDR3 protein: CASSPDRFRSTEAFF

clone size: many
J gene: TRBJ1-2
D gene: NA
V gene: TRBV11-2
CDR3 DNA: TGTGCCAGCAGCCTTACCCGGGTCCAGGGCTACACCTTC
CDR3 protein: CASSLTRVQGYTF

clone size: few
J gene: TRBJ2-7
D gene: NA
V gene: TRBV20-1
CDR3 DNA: TGCAGTGCCGAGCGGACGTATAGCCCCTACGAGCAGTACTTC
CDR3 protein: CSAERTYSPYEQYF

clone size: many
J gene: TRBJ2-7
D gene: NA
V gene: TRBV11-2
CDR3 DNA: TGTGCCAGCAGCTTAGCCCTGGACAGCTCCTACGAGCAGTACTTC
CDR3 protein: CASSLALDSSYEQYF

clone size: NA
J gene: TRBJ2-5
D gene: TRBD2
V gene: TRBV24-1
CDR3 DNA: TGTGCCACCAGTGATCGGGGGGACCTCTACCAAGAGACCCAGTACTTC
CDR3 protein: CATSDRGDLYQETQYF

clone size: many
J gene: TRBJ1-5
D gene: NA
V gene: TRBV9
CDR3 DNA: TGTGCCAGCAGCGTAGCAGGGACTAATCAGCCCCAGCATTTT
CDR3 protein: CASSVAGTNQPQHF

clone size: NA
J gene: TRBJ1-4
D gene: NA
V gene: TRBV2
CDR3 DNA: TGTGCCAGCGGTGAGAGGGGGGCGCTTGAAAAACTGTTTTTT
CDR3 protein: CASGERGALEKLFF

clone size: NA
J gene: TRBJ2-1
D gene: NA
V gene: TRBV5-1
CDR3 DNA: TGCGCCAGCAGCCTATACCAGGGACTTGATTCAGGGGAGCAGTTCTTC
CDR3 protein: CASSLYQGLDSGEQFF

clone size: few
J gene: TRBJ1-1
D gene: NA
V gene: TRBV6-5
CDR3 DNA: TGTGCCAGCAGTTACTCGGCCCGCCAGAGTGAAGCTTTCTTT
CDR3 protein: CASSYSARQSEAFF

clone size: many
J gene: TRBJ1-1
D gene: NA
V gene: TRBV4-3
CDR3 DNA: TGCGCCAGCAGCCAAGATGCGGGGGGGAGGCCTGAAGCTTTCTTT
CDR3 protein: CASSQDAGGRPEAFF

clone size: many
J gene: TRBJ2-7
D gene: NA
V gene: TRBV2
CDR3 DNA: TGTGCCAGCAGTGAGGCCTCCACTGCTCACGAGCAGTACTTC
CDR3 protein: CASSEASTAHEQYF

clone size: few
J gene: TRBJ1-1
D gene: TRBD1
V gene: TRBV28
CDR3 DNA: TGTGCCAGCAGTCGTGACAGGGGAGGGAACACTGAAGCTTTCTTT
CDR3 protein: CASSRDRGGNTEAFF

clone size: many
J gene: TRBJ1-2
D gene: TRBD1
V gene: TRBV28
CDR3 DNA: TGTGCCAGCAGAAAAGTCGACAGGGTAAATGGCTACACCTTC
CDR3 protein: CASRKVDRVNGYTF

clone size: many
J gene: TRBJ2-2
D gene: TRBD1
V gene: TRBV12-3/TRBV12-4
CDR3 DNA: TGTGCCAGCAGAACAGGGGGCTTCGACACCGGGGAGCTGTTTTTT
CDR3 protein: CASRTGGFDTGELFF

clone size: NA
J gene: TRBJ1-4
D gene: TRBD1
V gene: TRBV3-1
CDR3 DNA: TGTGCCAGCAGTCGCGGGACAGGGGGTGAAAAACTGTTTTTT
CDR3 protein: CASSRGTGGEKLFF

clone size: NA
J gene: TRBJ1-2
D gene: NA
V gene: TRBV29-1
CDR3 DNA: TGCAGCGGGGAGGACAGAAACTATGGCTACACCTTC
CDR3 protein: CSGEDRNYGYTF

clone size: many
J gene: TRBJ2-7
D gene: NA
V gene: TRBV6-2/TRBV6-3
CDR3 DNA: TGTGCCAGCAGACTGCACACCGCCTCCTACGAGCAGTACTTC
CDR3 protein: CASRLHTASYEQYF

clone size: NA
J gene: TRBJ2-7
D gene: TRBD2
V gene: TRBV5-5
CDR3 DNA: TGTGCCAGCAGCTTGCGGGTAGCGGGAGCCGTCACCTACGAGCAGTACTTC
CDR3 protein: CASSLRVAGAVTYEQYF

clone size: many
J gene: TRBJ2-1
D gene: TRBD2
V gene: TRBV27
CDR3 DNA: TGTGCCAGCAGTTTAAAGGCGGGGGTTAAGAATGAGCAGTTCTTC
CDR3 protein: CASSLKAGVKNEQFF

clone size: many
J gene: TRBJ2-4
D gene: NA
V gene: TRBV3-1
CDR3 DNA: TGTGCCAGCATGGGGGGTTTGACCAAAAACATTCAGTACTTC
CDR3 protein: CASMGGLTKNIQYF

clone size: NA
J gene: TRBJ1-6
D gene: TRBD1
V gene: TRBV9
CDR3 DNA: TGTGCCAGCAGCGTAGCCGGGACAGGGGATTCACCCCTCCACTTT
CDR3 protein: CASSVAGTGDSPLHF